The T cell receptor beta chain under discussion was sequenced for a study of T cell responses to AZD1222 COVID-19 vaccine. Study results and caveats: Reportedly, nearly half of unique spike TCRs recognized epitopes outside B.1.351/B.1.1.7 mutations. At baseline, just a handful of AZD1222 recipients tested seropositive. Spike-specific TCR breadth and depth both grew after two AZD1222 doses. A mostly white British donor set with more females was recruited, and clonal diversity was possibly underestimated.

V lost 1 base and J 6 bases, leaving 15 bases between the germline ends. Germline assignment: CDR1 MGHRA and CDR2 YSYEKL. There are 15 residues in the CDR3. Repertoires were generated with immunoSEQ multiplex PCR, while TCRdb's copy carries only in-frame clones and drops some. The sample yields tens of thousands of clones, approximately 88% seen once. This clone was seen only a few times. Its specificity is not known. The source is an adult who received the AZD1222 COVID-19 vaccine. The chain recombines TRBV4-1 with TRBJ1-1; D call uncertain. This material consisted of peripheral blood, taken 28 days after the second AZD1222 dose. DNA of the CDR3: TGCGCCAGCAGCCAAGTGGTTTTAACAGCGGCTGAAGCTTTCTTT. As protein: CASSQVVLTAAEAFF.